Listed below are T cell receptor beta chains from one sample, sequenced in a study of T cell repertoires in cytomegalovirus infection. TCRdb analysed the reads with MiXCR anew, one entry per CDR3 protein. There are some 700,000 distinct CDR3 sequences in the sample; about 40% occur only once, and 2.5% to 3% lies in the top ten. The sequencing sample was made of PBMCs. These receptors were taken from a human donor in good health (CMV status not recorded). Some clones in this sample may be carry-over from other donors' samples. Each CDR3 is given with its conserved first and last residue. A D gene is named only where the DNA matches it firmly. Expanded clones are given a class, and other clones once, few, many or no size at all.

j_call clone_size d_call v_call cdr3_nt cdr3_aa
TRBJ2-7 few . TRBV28 TGTGCCAGCAGTCCCCGGGACGCCAGCTCCTACGAGCAGTACTTC CASSPRDASSYEQYF
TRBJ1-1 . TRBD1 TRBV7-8 TGTGCCAGCAGCGGCAGCAGGGGGTCTGAAGCTTTCTTT CASSGSRGSEAFF
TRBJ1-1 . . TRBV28 TGTGCCAGCAGTCTCGAGGGGGGGCGCCGGGGTGAAGCTTTCTTT CASSLEGGRRGEAFF
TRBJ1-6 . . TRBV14 TGTGCCAGCAGCCTCTTCTCCGGGACACCCCTCCACTTT CASSLFSGTPLHF
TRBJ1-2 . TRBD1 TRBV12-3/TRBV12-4 TGTGCCAGCACCCTACAGGGGTCTGGCTACACCTTC CASTLQGSGYTF
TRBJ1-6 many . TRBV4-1 TGCGCCAGCAGCCAAGTGGGATATAATTCACCCCTCCACTTT CASSQVGYNSPLHF
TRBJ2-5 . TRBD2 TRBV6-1 TGTGCCAGCAGAGCTCGGACTAGCCGTCAAGAGACCCAGTACTTC CASRARTSRQETQYF
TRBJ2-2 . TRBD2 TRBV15 TGTTCCACCAGCAGAGATCTAGCGGGGCGCACCGGGGAGCTGTTTTTT CSTSRDLAGRTGELFF
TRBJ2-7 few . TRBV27 TGTGCCAGCGGACTACAGGGTGACGAGCAGTACTTC CASGLQGDEQYF
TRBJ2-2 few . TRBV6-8 TGTGCCAGCAGTTATTTAGGCCCTTCCCTGGGAAGACCAGCGGACACCGGGGAGCTGTTTTTT CASSYLGPSLGRPADTGELFF
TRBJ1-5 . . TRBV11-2 TGTGCCAGCATCTTACGTGGCCAGATCAATCAGCCCCAGCATTTT CASILRGQINQPQHF
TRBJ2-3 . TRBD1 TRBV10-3 TGTGCCATCAGTGAGTCAGCGGTGGACAGGGCAGGGAATACGCAGTATTTT CAISESAVDRAGNTQYF
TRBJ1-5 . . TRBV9 TGTGCCAGCAGCGTAGAGGGGGGTAGCAATCAGCCCCAGCATTTT CASSVEGGSNQPQHF
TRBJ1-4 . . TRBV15 TGTGCCACCCTCGGGGATGGCGAAAAACTGTTTTTT CATLGDGEKLFF
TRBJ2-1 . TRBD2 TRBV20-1 TGCAGTGCTATAAGGGGACTAGCGGGCAACAATGAGCAGTTCTTC CSAIRGLAGNNEQFF
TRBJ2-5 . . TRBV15 TGTGCCACCAGCGAAAGTTCTGAGACCCAGTACTTC CATSESSETQYF
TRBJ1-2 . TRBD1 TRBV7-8 TGTGTCAGCGGGAGGCAGGGGGAAATAACGGACTATGGCTACACCTTC CVSGRQGEITDYGYTF
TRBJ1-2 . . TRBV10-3 TGTGCCATCAGTGATCTCAGGAAAGCTAACTATGGCTACACCTTC CAISDLRKANYGYTF
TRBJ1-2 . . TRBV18 TGTGCCAGCTCACCTTTGATGACCTATGGCTACACCTTC CASSPLMTYGYTF
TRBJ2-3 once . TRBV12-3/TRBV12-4 TGTGCCAGCACCTCGGGCCCTAGCACAGATACGCAGTATTTT CASTSGPSTDTQYF
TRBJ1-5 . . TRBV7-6 TGTGCCAGCAGCGATAGAGGCAGGGGATGGCAGCCCCAGCATTTT CASSDRGRGWQPQHF
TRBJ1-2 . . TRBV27 TGTGCCAGCACGACTACAGCAGGGACTAACTATGGCTACACCTTC CASTTTAGTNYGYTF
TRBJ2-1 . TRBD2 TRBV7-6 TGTGCCAGCAGCAAAAGGGACTACAGCTCCTACAATGAGCAGTTCTTC CASSKRDYSSYNEQFF
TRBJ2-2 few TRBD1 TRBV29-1 TGCAGCGTGGGGACAGGGACTCTCCCCGGGGAGCTGTTTTTT CSVGTGTLPGELFF
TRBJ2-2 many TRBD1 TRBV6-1 TGTGCCAGCAACGACAGGGACACCGGGGAGCTGTTTTTT CASNDRDTGELFF
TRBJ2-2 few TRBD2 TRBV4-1 TGCGCCAGCAGCCAAGAGCCTAGCGGTTACACCGGGGAGCTGTTTTTT CASSQEPSGYTGELFF
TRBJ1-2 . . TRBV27 TGTGCCAGCAGCGCAACAGGTTACTATGGCTACACCTTC CASSATGYYGYTF
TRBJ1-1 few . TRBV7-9 TGTGCCAGCAGCTTAGAGCCGACAGCAAACACTGAAGCTTTCTTT CASSLEPTANTEAFF
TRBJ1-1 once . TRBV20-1 TGCAGTGCTAGAGTCGGCTTCACTGAAGCTTTCTTT CSARVGFTEAFF
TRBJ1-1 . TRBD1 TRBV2 TGTGCCAGCAGTGAAGCGGGGACAGCTGAAGCTTTCTTT CASSEAGTAEAFF
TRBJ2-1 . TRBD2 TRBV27 TGTGCCAGCAGTCCCCCCGTTCGGGCGGGAGAGGGGTACAATGAGCAGTTCTTC CASSPPVRAGEGYNEQFF
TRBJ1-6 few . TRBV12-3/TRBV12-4 TGTGCCAGCAGTTCCGTCCTCAATTCACCCCTCCACTTT CASSSVLNSPLHF
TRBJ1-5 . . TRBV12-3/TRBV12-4 TGTGCCAGCAGCCGGGGGGGCCGCAATCAGCCCCAGCATTTT CASSRGGRNQPQHF
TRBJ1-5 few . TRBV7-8 TGTGCCAGCAGCTTAGATGAGTTTAGCAATCAGCCCCAGCATTTT CASSLDEFSNQPQHF
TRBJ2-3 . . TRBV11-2 TGTGCCAGCAGCTTAGGCTCTCCTAGCACAGATACGCAGTATTTT CASSLGSPSTDTQYF
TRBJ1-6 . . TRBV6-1 TGTGCCAGCCAAAGTAGGGGGGGCCAAAACAATTCACCCCTCCACTTT CASQSRGGQNNSPLHF
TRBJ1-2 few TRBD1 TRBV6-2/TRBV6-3 TGTGCCAGCAGTTTGACAGGGTTCGGCGGCTACACCTTC CASSLTGFGGYTF
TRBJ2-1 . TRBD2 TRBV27 TGTGCCAGCAGTTTGCTAGCGGGAGTCGTTGAGCAGTTCTTC CASSLLAGVVEQFF
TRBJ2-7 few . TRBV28 TGTGCCAGCAGTTCGACTTTGGAGCAGTACTTC CASSSTLEQYF
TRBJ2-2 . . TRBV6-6 TGTGCCAGCAGTAGTTCAACGGAGAACACCGGGGAGCTGTTTTTT CASSSSTENTGELFF
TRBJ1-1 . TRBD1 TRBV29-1 TGCAGCGGGGAAAATAGGGGGCGCGGTACTGAAGCTTTCTTT CSGENRGRGTEAFF
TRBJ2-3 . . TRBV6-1 TGTGCCATCTCCCCCCTGGGTAGCAGGGCCACAGATACGCAGTATTTT CAISPLGSRATDTQYF